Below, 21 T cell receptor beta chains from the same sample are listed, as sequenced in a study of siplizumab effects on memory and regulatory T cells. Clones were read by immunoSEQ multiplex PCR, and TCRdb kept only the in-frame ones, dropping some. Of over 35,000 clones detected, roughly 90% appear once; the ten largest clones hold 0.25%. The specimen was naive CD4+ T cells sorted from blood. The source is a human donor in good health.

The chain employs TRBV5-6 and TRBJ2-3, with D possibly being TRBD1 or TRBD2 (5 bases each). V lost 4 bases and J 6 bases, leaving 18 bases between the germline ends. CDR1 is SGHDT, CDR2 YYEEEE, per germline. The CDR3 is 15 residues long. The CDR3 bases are TGTGCCAGCAGCGAGACCGGGGCAAAGTCCGATACGCAGTATTTT. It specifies CASSETGAKSDTQYF.

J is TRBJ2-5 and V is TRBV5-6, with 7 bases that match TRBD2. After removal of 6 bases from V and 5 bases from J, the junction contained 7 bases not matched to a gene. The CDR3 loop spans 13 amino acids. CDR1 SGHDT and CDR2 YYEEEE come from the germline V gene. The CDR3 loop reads CASTFQGGETQYF. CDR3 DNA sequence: TGTGCCAGCACCTTCCAGGGAGGGGAGACCCAGTACTTC.

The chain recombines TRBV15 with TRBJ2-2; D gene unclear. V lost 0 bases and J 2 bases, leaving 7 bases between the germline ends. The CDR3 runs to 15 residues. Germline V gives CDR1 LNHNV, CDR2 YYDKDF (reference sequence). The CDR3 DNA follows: TGTGCCACCAGCAGAGACAGGCCAAACACCGGGGAGCTGTTTTTT. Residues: CATSRDRPNTGELFF.

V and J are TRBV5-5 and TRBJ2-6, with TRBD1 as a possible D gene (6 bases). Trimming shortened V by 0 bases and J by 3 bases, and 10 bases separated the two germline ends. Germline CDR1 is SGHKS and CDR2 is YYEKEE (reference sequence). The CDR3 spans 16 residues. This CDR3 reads CASSLAYRVGANVLTF. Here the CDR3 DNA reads TGTGCCAGCAGCTTGGCCTACAGGGTTGGGGCCAACGTCCTGACTTTC.

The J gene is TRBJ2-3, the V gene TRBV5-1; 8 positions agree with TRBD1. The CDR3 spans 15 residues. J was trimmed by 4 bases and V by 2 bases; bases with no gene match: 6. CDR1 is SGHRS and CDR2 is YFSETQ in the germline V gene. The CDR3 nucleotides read TGCGCCAGCAGCTTCGGACAGGGAAGCCCAGATACGCAGTATTTT. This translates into CASSFGQGSPDTQYF. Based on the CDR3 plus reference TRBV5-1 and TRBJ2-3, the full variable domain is KAGVTQTPRYLIKTRGQQVTLSCSPISGHRSVSWYQQTPGQGLQFLFEYFSETQRNKGNFPGRFSGRQFSNSRSEMNVSTLELGDSALYLCASSFGQGSPDTQYFGPGTRLTVL.

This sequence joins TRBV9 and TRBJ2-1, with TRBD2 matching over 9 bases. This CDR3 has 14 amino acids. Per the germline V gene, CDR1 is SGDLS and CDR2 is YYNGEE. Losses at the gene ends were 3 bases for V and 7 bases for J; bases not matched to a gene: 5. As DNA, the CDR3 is TGTGCCAGCAGCGGGACTAGCGACGGAAATGAGCAGTTCTTC. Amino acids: CASSGTSDGNEQFF.

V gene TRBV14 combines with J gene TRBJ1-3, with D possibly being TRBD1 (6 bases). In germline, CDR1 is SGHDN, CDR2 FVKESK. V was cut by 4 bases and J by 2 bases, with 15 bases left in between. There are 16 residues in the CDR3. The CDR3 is CASSRQQGITGNTIYF. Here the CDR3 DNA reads TGTGCCAGCAGCCGACAACAGGGAATAACTGGAAACACCATATATTTT.

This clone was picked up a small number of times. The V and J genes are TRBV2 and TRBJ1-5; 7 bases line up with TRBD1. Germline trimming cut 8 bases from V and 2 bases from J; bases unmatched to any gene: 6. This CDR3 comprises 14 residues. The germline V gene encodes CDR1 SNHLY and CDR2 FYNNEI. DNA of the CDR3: TGTGCCAGCGGAGCAGGGGGACGCAATCAGCCCCAGCATTTT. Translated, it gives CASGAGGRNQPQHF. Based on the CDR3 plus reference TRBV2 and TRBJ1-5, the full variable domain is EPEVTQTPSHQVTQMGQEVILRCVPISNHLYFYWYRQILGQKVEFLVSFYNNEISEKSEIFDDQFSVERPDGSNFTLKIRSTKLEDSAMYFCASGAGGRNQPQHFGDGTRLSIL.

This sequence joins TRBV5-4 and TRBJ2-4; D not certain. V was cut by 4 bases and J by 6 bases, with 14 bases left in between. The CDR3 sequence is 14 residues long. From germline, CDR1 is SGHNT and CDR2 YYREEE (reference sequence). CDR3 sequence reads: CASSPGTVGNIQYF. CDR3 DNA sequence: TGTGCCAGCAGCCCCGGAACAGTGGGAAACATTCAGTACTTC.

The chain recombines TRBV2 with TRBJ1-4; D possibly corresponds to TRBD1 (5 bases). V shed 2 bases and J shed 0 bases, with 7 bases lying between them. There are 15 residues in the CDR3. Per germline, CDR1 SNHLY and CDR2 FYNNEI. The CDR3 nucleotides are TGTGCCAGCAGTGAAATGGGGGCAACTAATGAAAAACTGTTTTTT. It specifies CASSEMGATNEKLFF.

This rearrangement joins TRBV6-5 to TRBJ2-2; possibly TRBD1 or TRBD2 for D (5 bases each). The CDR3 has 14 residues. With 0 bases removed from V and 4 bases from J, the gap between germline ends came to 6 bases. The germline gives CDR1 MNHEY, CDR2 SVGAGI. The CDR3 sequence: CASSYSRGTGELFF. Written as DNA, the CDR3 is TGTGCCAGCAGTTACTCGAGGGGCACCGGGGAGCTGTTTTTT.

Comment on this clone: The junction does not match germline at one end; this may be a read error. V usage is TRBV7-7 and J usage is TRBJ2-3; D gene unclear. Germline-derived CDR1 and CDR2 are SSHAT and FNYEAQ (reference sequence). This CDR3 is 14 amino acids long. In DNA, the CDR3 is TGTGCTAGCAGCTTATCGACTAGCACAGATACGCAGTATTTT. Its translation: CASSLSTSTDTQYF.

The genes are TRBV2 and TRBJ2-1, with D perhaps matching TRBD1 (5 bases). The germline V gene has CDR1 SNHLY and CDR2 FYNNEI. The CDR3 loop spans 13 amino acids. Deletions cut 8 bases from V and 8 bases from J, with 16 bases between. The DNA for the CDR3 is TGTGCCAGCGGGGCGGACAAAGGCTATGAGCAGTTCTTC. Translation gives CASGADKGYEQFF.

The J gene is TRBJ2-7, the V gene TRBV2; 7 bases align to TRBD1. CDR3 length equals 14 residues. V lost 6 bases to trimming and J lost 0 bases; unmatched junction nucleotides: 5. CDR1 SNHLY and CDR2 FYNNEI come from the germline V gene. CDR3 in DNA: TGTGCCAGCAGGGACAGGACCGGCTCCTACGAGCAGTACTTC. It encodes CASRDRTGSYEQYF.

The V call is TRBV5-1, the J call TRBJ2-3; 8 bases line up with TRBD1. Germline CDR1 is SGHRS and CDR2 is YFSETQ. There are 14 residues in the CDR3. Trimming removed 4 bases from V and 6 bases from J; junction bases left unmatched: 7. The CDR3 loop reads CASSGSDRADTQYF. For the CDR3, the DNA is TGCGCCAGCAGCGGGTCGGACAGGGCGGATACGCAGTATTTT. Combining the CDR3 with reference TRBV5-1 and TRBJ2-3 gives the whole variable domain KAGVTQTPRYLIKTRGQQVTLSCSPISGHRSVSWYQQTPGQGLQFLFEYFSETQRNKGNFPGRFSGRQFSNSRSEMNVSTLELGDSALYLCASSGSDRADTQYFGPGTRLTVL.

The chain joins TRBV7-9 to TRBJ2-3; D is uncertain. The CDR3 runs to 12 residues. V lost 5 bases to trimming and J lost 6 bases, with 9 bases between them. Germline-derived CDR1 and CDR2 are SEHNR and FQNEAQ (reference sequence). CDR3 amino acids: CASSQQLDTQYF. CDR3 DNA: TGTGCCAGCAGCCAACAATTGGATACGCAGTATTTT. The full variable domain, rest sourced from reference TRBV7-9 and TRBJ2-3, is DTGVSQNPRHKITKRGQNVTFRCDPISEHNRLYWYRQTLGQGPEFLTYFQNEAQLEKSRLLSDRFSAERPKGSFSTLEIQRTEQGDSAMYLCASSQQLDTQYFGPGTRLTVL.

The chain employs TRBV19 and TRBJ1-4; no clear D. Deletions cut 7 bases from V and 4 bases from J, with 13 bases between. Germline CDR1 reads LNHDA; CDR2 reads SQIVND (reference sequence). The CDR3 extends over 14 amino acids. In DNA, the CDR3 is TGTGCCAGTAAGAGGGCTGCCCGTAATGAAAAACTGTTTTTT. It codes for CASKRAARNEKLFF.

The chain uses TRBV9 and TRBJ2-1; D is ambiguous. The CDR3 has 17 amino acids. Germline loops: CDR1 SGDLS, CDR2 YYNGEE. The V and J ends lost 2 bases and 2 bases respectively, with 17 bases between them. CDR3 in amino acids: CASSVLAVLVTYNEQFF. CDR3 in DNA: TGTGCCAGCAGCGTTTTGGCGGTCCTGGTGACCTACAATGAGCAGTTCTTC. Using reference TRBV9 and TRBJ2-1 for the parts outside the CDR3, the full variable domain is DSGVTQTPKHLITATGQRVTLRCSPRSGDLSVYWYQQSLDQGLQFLIQYYNGEERAKGNILERFSAQQFPDLHSELNLSSLELGDSALYFCASSVLAVLVTYNEQFFGPGTRLTVL.

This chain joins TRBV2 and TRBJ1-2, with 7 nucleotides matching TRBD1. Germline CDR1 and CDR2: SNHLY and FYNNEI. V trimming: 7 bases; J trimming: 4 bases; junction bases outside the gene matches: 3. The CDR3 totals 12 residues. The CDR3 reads CASNRDSYGYTF. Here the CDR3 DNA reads TGTGCCAGCAACCGGGACAGCTATGGCTACACCTTC.

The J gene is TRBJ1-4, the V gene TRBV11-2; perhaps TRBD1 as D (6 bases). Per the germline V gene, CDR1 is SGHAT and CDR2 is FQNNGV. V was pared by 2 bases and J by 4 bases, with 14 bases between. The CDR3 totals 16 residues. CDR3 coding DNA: TGTGCCAGCAGCTTACCTACTGGACAGTATAATGAAAAACTGTTTTTT. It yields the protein CASSLPTGQYNEKLFF.

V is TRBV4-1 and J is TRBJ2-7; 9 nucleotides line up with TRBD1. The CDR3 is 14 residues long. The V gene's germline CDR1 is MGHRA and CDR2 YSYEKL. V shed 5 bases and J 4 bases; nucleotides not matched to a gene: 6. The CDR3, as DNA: TGCGCCAGCAGCAGGCCGGGACAGGGTTACGAGCAGTACTTC. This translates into CASSRPGQGYEQYF.